The sequence of this T cell receptor beta chain was determined in a study of CD8 T cells in Susac syndrome. V dropped 0 bases and J dropped 7; count of bases not matched to a gene: 15. The V gene's germline CDR1 is SGHDN and CDR2 FVKESK. The CDR3 spans 19 residues. Random hexamers were used to reverse transcribe about 0.5 to 1 ug of RNA. TCRdb re-called the immunoSEQ multiplex PCR reads through MiXCR, storing one row per CDR3 protein. The table has some 120,000 distinct CDR3 sequences, around 94% seen once. This receptor was obtained from a human donor with Susac syndrome. The chain carries TRBV14 and TRBJ2-2; the match to TRBD1 covers 9 bases. Specimen: CD8+ T cells from PBMCs. CDR3 in amino acids: CASSQDWRTGVFMDGELFF. The CDR3 nucleotides are TGTGCCAGCAGCCAAGATTGGCGGACAGGGGTTTTTATGGACGGGGAGCTGTTTTTT.